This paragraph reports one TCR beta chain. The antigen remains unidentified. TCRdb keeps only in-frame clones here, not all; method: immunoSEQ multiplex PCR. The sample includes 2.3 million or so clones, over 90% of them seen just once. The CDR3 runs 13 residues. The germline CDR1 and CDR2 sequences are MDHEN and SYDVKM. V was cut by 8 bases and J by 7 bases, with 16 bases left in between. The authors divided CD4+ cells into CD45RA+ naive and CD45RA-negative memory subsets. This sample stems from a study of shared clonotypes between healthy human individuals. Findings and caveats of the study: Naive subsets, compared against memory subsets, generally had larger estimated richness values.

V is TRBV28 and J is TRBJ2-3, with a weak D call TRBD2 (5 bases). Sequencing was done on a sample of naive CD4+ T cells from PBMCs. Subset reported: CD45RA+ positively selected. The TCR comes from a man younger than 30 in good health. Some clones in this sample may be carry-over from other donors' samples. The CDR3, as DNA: TGTGCCAGCGGGCCGCGGGTTCTCCATACGCAGTATTTT. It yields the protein CASGPRVLHTQYF. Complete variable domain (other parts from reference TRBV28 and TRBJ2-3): DVKVTQSSRYLVKRTGEKVFLECVQDMDHENMFWYRQDPGLGLRLIYFSYDVKMKEKGDIPEGYSVSREKKERFSLILESASTNQTSMYLCASGPRVLHTQYFGPGTRLTVL.